This T cell receptor beta chain was profiled in a study of blood T cell repertoires in COVID-19. Study background: COVID-19 samples collected from the United States, Italy and Spain covered acute and convalescent phases. The cDNA or gDNA used as material had been derived from T cells, B-cell-depleted T cells, or PBMCs.

CDR3 size: 14 residues. Per the germline V gene, CDR1 is LGHDT and CDR2 is YNNKEL (reference sequence). V was clipped by 3 bases and J by 3 bases, with 9 bases between them. Authors' data handling: Amplification of reference gene primers was used by the study to estimate nucleated cell counts. TCRdb's copy holds only in-frame clones and misses some; the assay was immunoSEQ multiplex PCR. The V and J calls and clone size were taken over from that table, and D and trimming were inferred from the DNA. Of some 67,000 clones listed, more than 75% were seen once; the top ten hold 5% to 6.5%. The chain links TRBV3-1 (or the pseudogene TRBV3-2) to TRBJ1-5; possible D gene TRBD1, 5 bases. Sequencing used peripheral blood. The TCR was taken from a woman aged 55-75 years with acute or convalescent COVID-19. CDR3 residues: CASSHAGYNQPQHF. DNA for the CDR3: TGTGCCAGCAGCCACGCAGGGTACAATCAGCCCCAGCATTTT.